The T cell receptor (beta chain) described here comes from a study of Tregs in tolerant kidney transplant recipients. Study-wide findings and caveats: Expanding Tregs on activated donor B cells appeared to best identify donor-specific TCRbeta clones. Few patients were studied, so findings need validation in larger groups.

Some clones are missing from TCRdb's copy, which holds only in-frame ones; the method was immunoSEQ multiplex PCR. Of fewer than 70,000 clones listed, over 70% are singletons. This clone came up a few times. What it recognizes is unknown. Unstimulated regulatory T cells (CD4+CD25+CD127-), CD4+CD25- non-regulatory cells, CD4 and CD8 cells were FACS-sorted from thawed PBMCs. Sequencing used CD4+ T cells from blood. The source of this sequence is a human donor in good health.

The CDR3 here is CASREASKAFF. The CDR3 DNA sequence: TGTGCCAGCAGGGAGGCATCGAAAGCTTTCTTT. The chain joins TRBV25-1 to TRBJ1-1; D unresolved. The germline gives CDR1 MGHDK, CDR2 SYGVNS. This CDR3 contains 11 residues. V lost 6 bases to trimming and J lost 9 bases, with 11 bases between them.